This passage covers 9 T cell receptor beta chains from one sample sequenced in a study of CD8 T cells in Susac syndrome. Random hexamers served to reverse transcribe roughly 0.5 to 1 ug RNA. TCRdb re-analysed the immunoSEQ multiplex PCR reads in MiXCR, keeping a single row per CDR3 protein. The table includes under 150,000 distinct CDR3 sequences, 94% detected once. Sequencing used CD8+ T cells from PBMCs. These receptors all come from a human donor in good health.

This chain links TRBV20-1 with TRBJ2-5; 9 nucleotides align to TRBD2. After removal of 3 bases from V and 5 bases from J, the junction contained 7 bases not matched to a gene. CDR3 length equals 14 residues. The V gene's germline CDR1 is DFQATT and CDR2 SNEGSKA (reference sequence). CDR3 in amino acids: CSARASGNGETQYF. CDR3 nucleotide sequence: TGCAGTGCTAGGGCTAGCGGGAACGGTGAGACCCAGTACTTC.

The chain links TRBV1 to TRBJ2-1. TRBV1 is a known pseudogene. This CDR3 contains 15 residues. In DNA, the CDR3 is TGCACCAGCAGCCAAGATGGCCTAGCCTACAATGAGCAGTTCTTC. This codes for CTSSQDGLAYNEQFF.

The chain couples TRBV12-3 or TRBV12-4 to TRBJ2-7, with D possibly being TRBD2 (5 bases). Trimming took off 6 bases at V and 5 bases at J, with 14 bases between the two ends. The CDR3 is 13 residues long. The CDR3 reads CASRGGPSHEQYF. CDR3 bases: TGTGCCAGCAGGGGCGGGCCCTCTCACGAGCAGTACTTC.

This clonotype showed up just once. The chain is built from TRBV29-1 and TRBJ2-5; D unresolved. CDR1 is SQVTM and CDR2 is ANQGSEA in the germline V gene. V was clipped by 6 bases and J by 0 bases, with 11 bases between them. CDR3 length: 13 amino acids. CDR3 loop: CSVSGEDQETQYF. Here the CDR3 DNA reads TGCAGCGTATCCGGAGAAGACCAAGAGACCCAGTACTTC.

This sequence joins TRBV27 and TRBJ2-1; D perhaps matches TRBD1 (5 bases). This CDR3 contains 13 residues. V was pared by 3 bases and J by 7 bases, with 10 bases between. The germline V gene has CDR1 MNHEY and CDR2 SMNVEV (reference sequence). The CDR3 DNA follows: TGTGCCAGCAGTTTCAGGGTGGGGAATGAGCAGTTCTTC. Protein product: CASSFRVGNEQFF.

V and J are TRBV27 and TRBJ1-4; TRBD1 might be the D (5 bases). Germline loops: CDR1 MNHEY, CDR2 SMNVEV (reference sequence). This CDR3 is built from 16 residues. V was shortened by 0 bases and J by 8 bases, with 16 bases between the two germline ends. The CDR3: CASSLSSEGLREKLFF. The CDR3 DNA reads TGTGCCAGCAGTTTATCTTCGGAGGGGCTGAGGGAAAAACTGTTTTTT. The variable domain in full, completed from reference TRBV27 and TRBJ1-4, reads EAQVTQNPRYLITVTGKKLTVTCSQNMNHEYMSWYRQDPGLGLRQIYYSMNVEVTDKGDVPEGYKVSRKEKRNFPLILESPSPNQTSLYFCASSLSSEGLREKLFFGSGTQLSVL.

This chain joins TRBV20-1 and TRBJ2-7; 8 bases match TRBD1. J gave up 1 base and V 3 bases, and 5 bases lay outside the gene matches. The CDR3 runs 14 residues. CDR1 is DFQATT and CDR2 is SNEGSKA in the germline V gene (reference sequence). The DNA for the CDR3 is TGCAGTGCTAGGAGGACAGGGTATTCCTACGAGCAGTACTTC. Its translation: CSARRTGYSYEQYF.

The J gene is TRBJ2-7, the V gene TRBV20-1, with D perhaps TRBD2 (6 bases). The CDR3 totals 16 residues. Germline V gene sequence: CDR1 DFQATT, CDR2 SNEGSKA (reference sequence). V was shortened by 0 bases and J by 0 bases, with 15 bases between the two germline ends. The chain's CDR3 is CSARDLSGGSSYEQYF. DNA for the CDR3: TGCAGTGCTAGAGATCTTAGCGGAGGGAGCTCCTACGAGCAGTACTTC.

CDR3 protein: CASSLKTSGTGELFF. CDR3 DNA sequence: TGTGCCAGCAGCCTCAAGACTAGCGGGACCGGGGAGCTGTTTTTT. The chain combines TRBV5-6 with TRBJ2-2; 10 bases map to TRBD2. Germline V gives CDR1 SGHDT, CDR2 YYEEEE. V lost 4 bases and J lost 5; bases outside the gene matches: 5. There are 15 residues in the CDR3.